This TCR beta chain is drawn from a study of vaccination and CD4 T cells after COVID-19 (dated by TCRdb to 2022 to 2024). As for the study more broadly: Every convalescent patient had a positive nasal swab PCR test for SARS-CoV-2, with mild disease in 9 or 10 patients and severe disease in one. In the convalescent cohort there were six males and four females, among whom were two Hispanic individuals, seven Caucasians, two Asians and one multiracial person. Control cultures received a CEFX viral epitope pool as the positive control, an HIV-1 Nef peptide pool as the negative control, or no peptide. The spike-specific CD4+ TCR repertoire was compared before and after mRNA vaccination in 10 to 11 COVID-19 convalescent patients and several infection-naive healthy vaccine recipients. Participants got two doses of the Pfizer-BioNTech BNT162b2 vaccine (n=8) or two doses of the Moderna mRNA-1273 vaccine (n=2). Post-vaccine blood samples were taken a median of around 70 days after the second vaccine dose, with a range of roughly 14 to 250 days. Post-COVID blood samples were collected from convalescent patients a median of about 92 days after diagnosis, with a range of about 30 to 170 days. For stimulating the cultures, overlapping spike peptide pools were used, derived from SARS-CoV-2 as well as from the common cold coronaviruses HCoV-NL63, HCoV-OC43 and HCoV-229E. On the study overall, not on this receptor specifically: Of the vaccine-specific clones found in convalescent patients, nearly all (304 of 307) were mono-reactive for SARS-CoV-2 spike instead of being cross-reactive with common cold coronaviruses. The median count of SARS-CoV-2-reactive clonotypes went up from around 20 after infection to a few dozen after vaccination, although the change was not significant. In convalescent patients, a median roughly 85% of post-vaccine SARS-CoV-2-reactive clones were detected only after vaccination, and vaccine-specific priming was suggested by this finding. The number of convalescent patients in the study was relatively small, and the study did not examine early timepoints following natural infection.

The treatment or condition label here, explained by the study, means: approximately 10-day PBMC culture with coronavirus spike peptide pools or control peptides (ViraFEST assay). To expand antigen-specific T cells with peptide pools and then pick out the expanded clonotypes through TCR sequencing, the study relied on the ViraFEST assay. The convalescent patients' positive SARS-CoV-2 PCR tests fell between March and December 2020, which was before the Alpha, Beta and Delta variants emerged in the United States. Roughly 2.1 million PBMCs per well were cultured in IMDM with roughly 5% human AB serum and about 9.2 IU/ml IL-2, plus 10 ug/ml peptide pools. On days 3 and 7, half of the culture medium was replaced with fresh IL-2-containing medium. After 9 to 11 days of culture, CD4+ T cells were isolated by negative selection with the EasySep CD4+ T cell isolation kit. Ficoll-Paque Plus gradient centrifugation was used to isolate PBMCs from whole blood, and the isolated PBMCs were then either used fresh or cryopreserved at -140C. Culture conditions were generally each tested in triplicate wells.

The method was PCR. TCR sequencing of DNA from cultured CD4+ T cells used the Oncomine TCR Beta short-read assay at the Johns Hopkins FTIC core. Genomic DNA was extracted from the cultured CD4+ T cells with the QIAamp micro DNA kit. The Oncomine TCR Beta libraries from cultured CD4+ T cells were pooled using unique dual indexes and then sequenced on an Illumina iSeq 100. The authors processed their data as follows. Non-productive sequences were filtered out, and CDR3s that did not start with C, did not end with F or W, or were shorter than 7 amino acids were discarded. The MANAFEST web application was used to identify antigen-specific clonotypes by comparing peptide-stimulated wells against reference wells and other culture wells. For a clone to be called positive, the clone needed an FDR below 0.05, an odds ratio above 5, and a productive frequency above 0.1% in at least two of three replicate wells. Clonotypes that were significantly expanded in both SARS-CoV-2 spike wells and at least one common cold coronavirus spike condition were defined as cross-reactive. CDR3 homology was assessed with Levenshtein distances (stringdist) and unrooted phylogenetic trees (ape) in R version 3.6.1. TCRdb ran its own pipeline on the public reads, namely fastp trimming at Q25 and MiXCR clone calling, and kept in-frame beta chains. Identical CDR3 proteins give one entry, which carries the most common genes and DNA. Clone size and V and J calls follow TCRdb, not the original study. This sample is represented by about 15,000 distinct CDR3 sequences; around 80% of them were singletons. Roughly 17% of the sample rests with the top ten.

The CDR1 and CDR2 encoded by the germline V gene (reference sequence) are LNHNV and YYDKDF. The cysteine opens and the phenylalanine closes a CDR3 of 16 amino acids. Here the CDR3 DNA is all that survives: 48 bases in frame from base 1. Germline trimming: 4 bases from V, 5 bases from J; junction bases outside gene matches: 11. Remarks on this clonotype: Its antigen remains unidentified. The record has no base qualities; no much larger clone is one base away.

The receptor was isolated from a human donor who had recovered from COVID-19. Recombination joined TRBV15 with TRBJ2-5, and 9 bases in between align with TRBD1. Material: CD4+ T cells from blood, cultured in vitro. CDR3 protein: CATSIGLGTGWETQYF. The nucleotide sequence reads as follows: TGTGCCACCAGCATCGGGCTAGGGACAGGGTGGGAGACCCAGTACTTC.